The clone carrying this T cell receptor beta chain was seen once. The antigen is not known. This sample stems from a study of blood T cells in healthy people across ages. Study results and caveats: The study found TCR beta diversity correlated strongly with naive T cell percentage. Age advanced and TCR beta diversity per million T cells fell, roughly linearly.

A second about 6 to 12 cycle PCR used barcoded and J-beta primers. Every cDNA was tagged by a template-switch adaptor with 12 random nucleotides. Using its own MiXCR run on the 5' RACE reads, TCRdb lists one record per CDR3 protein. The sample contains 1.8 million or so distinct CDR3 sequences, more than 35% of which appear only once. Losses at the gene ends were 6 bases for V and 4 bases for J; bases not matched to a gene: 8. CDR3 length: 15 amino acids. Germline assignment: CDR1 MGHRA and CDR2 YSYEKL. V usage is TRBV4-1 and J usage is TRBJ2-3; TRBD1 matches 9 bases. Source material: blood. The clonotype was recovered from a human donor in good health. CDR3 amino acids: CASRDRGGASDTQYF. CDR3 DNA sequence: TGCGCCAGCAGAGACAGGGGGGGTGCTTCAGATACGCAGTATTTT.